Listed below are T cell receptor beta chains from one sample, sequenced in a study of blood T cell repertoires in COVID-19. TCRdb's copy holds only in-frame clones and misses some; the assay was immunoSEQ multiplex PCR. The table shows 250,000 to 350,000 clones, with roughly 88% occurring only once. The sequencing sample was made of peripheral blood. The receptors shown here come from a human donor with COVID-19, enrolled during active disease. The donor label of this sample is uncertain. Each CDR3 is given with its conserved first and last residue. D genes are given only for firm matches. Clone size, where shown, is once, few, many, or a class for clones that have expanded.

j_call clone_size d_call cdr3_length v_call cdr3_aa cdr3_nt
TRBJ2-2 once TRBD1 16 TRBV5-4 CASSTGQGTPTGELFF TGTGCCAGCAGTACCGGACAGGGCACGCCCACCGGGGAGCTGTTTTTT
TRBJ2-3 - TRBD1 13 TRBV5-1 CASSWGQGDTQYF TGCGCCAGCAGCTGGGGACAGGGGGATACGCAGTATTTT
TRBJ1-1 - - 15 TRBV5-1 CASSRSSGINTEAFF TGCGCCAGCAGCCGTAGCTCCGGGATAAACACTGAAGCTTTCTTT
TRBJ1-5 few - 16 TRBV6-2/TRBV6-3 CASSYSGVRVGQPQHF TGTGCCAGCAGTTACTCAGGAGTCAGGGTAGGGCAGCCCCAGCATTTT
TRBJ2-3 - TRBD2 16 TRBV7-2 CASSLGLAGGGDTQYF TGTGCCAGCAGCTTAGGACTAGCGGGAGGGGGGGATACGCAGTATTTT
TRBJ1-1 - - 15 TRBV5-5 CASSLAGRLNTEAFF TGTGCCAGCAGCTTAGCGGGACGGCTGAACACTGAAGCTTTCTTT
TRBJ1-1 - TRBD1 15 TRBV11-1 CASSLSTGVDTEAFF TGTGCCAGCAGCTTGTCTACAGGGGTGGACACTGAAGCTTTCTTT
TRBJ2-5 - - 14 TRBV27 CASSLGGVQETQYF TGTGCCAGCAGTTTAGGAGGAGTTCAAGAGACCCAGTACTTC
TRBJ1-5 once - 13 TRBV19 CASTAMGNQPQHF TGTGCCAGTACCGCGATGGGCAATCAGCCCCAGCATTTT
TRBJ1-2 - - 14 TRBV7-3 CASSLHSGNYGYTF TGTGCCAGCAGCTTGCACTCGGGAAACTATGGCTACACCTTC
TRBJ1-1 - - 14 TRBV2 CASSDGVGIAEAFF TGTGCCAGCAGTGACGGGGTAGGCATAGCTGAAGCTTTCTTT
TRBJ1-4 - TRBD1 14 TRBV4-1 CASSQGQRNEKLFF TGCGCCAGCAGCCAGGGACAGCGAAATGAAAAACTGTTTTTT
TRBJ1-4 - TRBD1 16 TRBV5-1 CASSPRQGATNEKLFF TGCGCCAGCAGCCCGCGACAGGGCGCAACTAATGAAAAACTGTTTTTT
TRBJ2-4 - TRBD1 14 TRBV5-1 CASSTVDRGDIQYF TGCGCCAGCAGCACTGTGGACAGGGGTGACATTCAGTACTTC
TRBJ2-7 - TRBD2 16 TRBV7-9 CASSPPSGRGSSEQYF TGTGCCAGCAGCCCCCCTAGCGGGAGGGGGTCCAGCGAGCAGTACTTC
TRBJ2-7 few TRBD1 17 TRBV11-2 CASSHRLRQGTPYEQYF TGTGCCAGCAGCCACCGACTAAGACAGGGGACTCCCTACGAGCAGTACTTC
TRBJ2-4 - - 13 TRBV11-3 CASSLGFQNIQYF TGTGCCAGCAGCTTGGGCTTCCAGAACATTCAGTACTTC
TRBJ2-3 - TRBD2 17 TRBV19 CASSGEREGRVTDTQYF TGTGCCAGTAGTGGGGAGCGGGAGGGCCGGGTCACAGATACGCAGTATTTT
TRBJ1-6 - - 14 TRBV9 CASSVGGFDSPLHF TGTGCCAGCAGCGTAGGCGGGTTTGATTCACCCCTCCACTTT
TRBJ1-3 - - 18 TRBV7-2 CASSFSGGSPRAGNTIYF TGTGCCAGCAGCTTCTCCGGAGGCAGCCCCCGGGCTGGAAACACCATATATTTT
TRBJ2-7 - TRBD1 14 TRBV6-1 CASSEGTGGYEQYF TGTGCCAGCAGTGAGGGGACAGGGGGCTACGAGCAGTACTTC
TRBJ1-1 - - 15 TRBV19 CASSPGVRWGTEAFF TGTGCCAGTAGTCCAGGGGTCCGGTGGGGCACTGAAGCTTTCTTT
TRBJ2-7 few - 15 TRBV4-2 CASSQVQISSYEQYF TGTGCCAGCAGCCAAGTCCAGATTTCCTCTTACGAGCAGTACTTC
TRBJ1-2 - - 16 TRBV28 CASSPTRAAKGYGYTF TGTGCCAGCAGCCCTACCCGGGCAGCCAAGGGGTATGGCTACACCTTC
TRBJ2-3 - TRBD2 16 TRBV2 CASSARSGRATDTQYF TGTGCCAGCAGCGCCAGAAGCGGGAGGGCGACAGATACGCAGTATTTT
TRBJ2-7 - - 14 TRBV6-5 CASSYGGATYEQYF TGTGCCAGCAGTTACGGCGGGGCAACCTACGAGCAGTACTTC
TRBJ2-7 once TRBD2 19 TRBV7-2 CASSPGGGLAGGSSYEQYF TGTGCCAGCAGCCCCGGAGGGGGACTAGCGGGAGGGAGCTCCTACGAGCAGTACTTC
TRBJ2-5 - TRBD2 17 TRBV6-6 CASSQRVTSGTEETQYF TGTGCCAGCAGTCAGCGGGTGACTAGCGGAACGGAAGAGACCCAGTACTTC
TRBJ1-1 once - 15 TRBV5-1 CASSLAGSGNTEAFF TGCGCCAGCAGCTTGGCCGGGTCGGGGAACACTGAAGCTTTCTTT
TRBJ1-4 - - 16 TRBV7-9 CASSLQASPTNEKLFF TGTGCCAGCAGCTTACAAGCCTCGCCCACTAATGAAAAACTGTTTTTT
TRBJ2-1 - - 16 TRBV3-1/TRBV3-2 CASSQALLLARNEQFF TGTGCCAGCAGCCAGGCCCTATTACTAGCTCGGAATGAGCAGTTCTTC
TRBJ1-4 - - 15 TRBV7-9 CASSLGAGFGEKLFF TGTGCCAGCAGCTTAGGAGCAGGGTTCGGTGAAAAACTGTTTTTT
TRBJ1-2 - TRBD1 14 TRBV6-4 CASSGQGRGYGYTF TGTGCCAGCAGTGGACAGGGGCGTGGCTATGGCTACACCTTC
TRBJ2-3 - TRBD2 17 TRBV5-1 CASSLGTSSSSTDTQYF TGCGCCAGCAGCTTGGGGACTAGCTCCTCAAGCACAGATACGCAGTATTTT
TRBJ2-1 - - 15 TRBV3-1/TRBV3-2 CASINSGGAGNEQFF TGTGCCAGCATCAACTCAGGCGGGGCGGGGAATGAGCAGTTCTTC
TRBJ1-4 - - 16 TRBV19 CASTRGLRATNEKLFF TGTGCCAGTACACGTGGACTAAGGGCAACTAATGAAAAACTGTTTTTT
TRBJ2-2 - TRBD1 14 TRBV19 CASSRTGGGGELFF TGTGCCAGTAGTAGGACAGGGGGCGGCGGGGAGCTGTTTTTT
TRBJ2-2 - - 13 TRBV7-2 CASTFRVSGELFF TGTGCCAGCACATTCAGGGTGTCTGGGGAGCTGTTTTTT
TRBJ1-2 - - 15 TRBV18 CASSPRDSSGYGYTF TGTGCCAGCTCACCTCGCGACTCGAGCGGCTATGGCTACACCTTC
TRBJ2-7 - - 15 TRBV5-5 CASSPTEYRGYEQYF TGTGCCAGCAGCCCGACCGAGTATAGAGGGTACGAGCAGTACTTC
TRBJ1-5 - - 13 TRBV19 CASSMAGNQPQHF TGTGCCAGTAGTATGGCAGGCAATCAGCCCCAGCATTTT
TRBJ1-1 - TRBD1 15 TRBV30 CAWSVGGQGNDEAFF TGTGCCTGGAGTGTGGGCGGACAGGGGAATGATGAAGCTTTCTTT
TRBJ1-6 - TRBD1 15 TRBV7-9 CASSLHGTENSPLHF TGTGCCAGCAGCCTACACGGGACAGAAAATTCACCCCTCCACTTT